These T cell receptor beta chains were read from a single sample in a study of blood T cell repertoires in COVID-19. Data came from immunoSEQ multiplex PCR; TCRdb stores just in-frame clones and leaves some out. The repertoire has around 190,000 clones, more than 85% of them found once; the top ten carry 20% to 25%. Sequenced sample: PBMCs or T cells enriched from blood (not recorded which). Receptors originate from a woman in her forties in a cohort exposed to, infected with or recovered from COVID-19 (not recorded which). CDR3s leave out the opening cysteine and the closing phenylalanine or tryptophan. Clone size is stated in some rows and not others, as once, few, many or a class when expanded.

>.|TRBJ2-2|TRBV19
ASADSPMGTGELF
>.|TRBJ1-1|TRBV4-1
ASSQGWTVNTEAF
>once|TRBJ2-1|TRBV7-9
ASSPRGSGLDSYNEQF
>.|TRBJ2-7|TRBV28
ASSTRDNGPHEQY
>once|TRBJ2-5|TRBV2
ASSGRQGVGTQY
>.|TRBJ2-1|TRBV5-1
ASSLSGNEQF
>.|TRBJ1-1|TRBV27
ASSLDRGRTEAF
>.|TRBJ2-1|TRBV5-1
ASSLDLPGSSYNEQF
>.|TRBJ2-7|TRBV6-5
ASSYTGLAGAYEQY
>.|TRBJ2-7|TRBV5-4
ASSPPLKEAGAIYEQY
>.|TRBJ1-1|TRBV11-3
ASTQEGGLTEAF
>.|TRBJ1-2|TRBV18
ASSPKTGLSYGYT
>.|TRBJ2-1|TRBV2
ASSLHRDDKNEQF
>.|TRBJ1-5|TRBV11-2
ASSLGQARSQPQH
>few|TRBJ2-3|TRBV7-6
ASSLRARGTSTDTQY
>.|TRBJ1-6|TRBV9
ASSSSGTVNSPLH
>.|TRBJ2-7|TRBV4-1
ASSQEQGRYEQY
>.|TRBJ1-2|TRBV5-6
ASSMQGVNYGYT
>.|TRBJ1-1|TRBV19
ASGDRGTEAF
>.|TRBJ2-5|TRBV13
ASSVTSGGAPVVQETQY
>.|TRBJ2-2|TRBV5-4
ASSLVEGAGRTGELF
>.|TRBJ1-2|TRBV19
ASSQQGNYGYT
>once|TRBJ2-3|TRBV7-9
ASTPRDRGTDTQY
>.|TRBJ1-2|TRBV18
ASSPYKINYGYT
>few|TRBJ2-7|TRBV5-6
ASSWGVSPAYEQY
>.|TRBJ1-1|TRBV6-5
ASTAGTGFWSEAF
>.|TRBJ2-3|TRBV3-1/TRBV3-2
ASSPRRGQRTDTQY
>.|TRBJ2-7|TRBV28
ASRTETGRSVQY
>.|TRBJ2-1|TRBV29-1
SVSRTSGYNEQF
>.|TRBJ1-5|TRBV9
ASSVAGGANQPQH
>.|TRBJ1-1|TRBV21-1
ASSKVGRGRDTEAF
>.|TRBJ1-5|TRBV4-3
ASSQDLGAGQPQH
>.|TRBJ1-1|TRBV28
ASSLSGQLRRGAEAF
>.|TRBJ2-5|TRBV7-2
ASSSRVSGETQY
>once|TRBJ2-5|TRBV2
ASSYTSGTSGKETQY
>once|TRBJ2-5|TRBV19
ATSPTSSQETQY
>.|TRBJ2-1|TRBV5-1
ASSSGQFNEQF
>once|TRBJ2-1|TRBV29-1
SVEEPRRGPPNEQF
>.|TRBJ1-2|TRBV6-1
ASSEQVGYGYT
>.|TRBJ1-2|TRBV27
ASSLGRGHGYT
>once|TRBJ2-7|TRBV7-9
ASTSFGVSYEQY
>.|TRBJ1-2|TRBV5-4
ASSSPAATYGYT
>once|TRBJ1-1|TRBV5-1
ASSPGGTGLLTEAF
>.|TRBJ1-3|TRBV10-3
SSSSTRALSSGNTIY
>.|TRBJ1-1|TRBV18
ASSPDRTNTEAF
>.|TRBJ2-7|TRBV5-5
ASSLDPVGRGSYEQY
>.|TRBJ2-2|TRBV9
ASSPGQGSGSVTGELF
>.|TRBJ1-1|TRBV6-5
ASSLANTEAF